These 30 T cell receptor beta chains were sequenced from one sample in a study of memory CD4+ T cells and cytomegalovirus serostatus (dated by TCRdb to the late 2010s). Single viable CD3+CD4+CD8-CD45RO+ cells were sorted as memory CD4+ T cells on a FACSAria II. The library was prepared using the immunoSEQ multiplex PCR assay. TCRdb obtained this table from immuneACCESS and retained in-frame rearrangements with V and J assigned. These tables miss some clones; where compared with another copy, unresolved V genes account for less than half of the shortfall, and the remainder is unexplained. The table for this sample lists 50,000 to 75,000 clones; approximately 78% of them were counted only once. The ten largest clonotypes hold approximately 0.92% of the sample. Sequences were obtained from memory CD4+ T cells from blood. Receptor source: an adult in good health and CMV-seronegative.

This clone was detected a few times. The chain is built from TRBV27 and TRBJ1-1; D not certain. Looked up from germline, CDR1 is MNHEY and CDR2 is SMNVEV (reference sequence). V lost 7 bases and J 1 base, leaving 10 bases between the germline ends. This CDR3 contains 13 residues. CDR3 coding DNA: TGTGCCAGCAACAACGCAGGGAACACTGAAGCTTTCTTT. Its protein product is CASNNAGNTEAFF.

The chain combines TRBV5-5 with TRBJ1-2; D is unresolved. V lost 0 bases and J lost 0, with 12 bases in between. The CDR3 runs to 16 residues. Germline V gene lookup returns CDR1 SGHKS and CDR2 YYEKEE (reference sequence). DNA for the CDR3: TGTGCCAGCAGCTTGGATTGGGGTATTACTAACTATGGCTACACCTTC. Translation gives CASSLDWGITNYGYTF.

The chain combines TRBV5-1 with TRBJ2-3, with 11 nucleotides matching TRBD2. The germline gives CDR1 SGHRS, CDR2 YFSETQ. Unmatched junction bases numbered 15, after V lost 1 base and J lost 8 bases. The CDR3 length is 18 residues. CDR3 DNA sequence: TGCGCCAGCAGCTTGCAGGCTAGCGGGGGGAGGAGTAGCGGTACGCAGTATTTT. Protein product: CASSLQASGGRSSGTQYF.

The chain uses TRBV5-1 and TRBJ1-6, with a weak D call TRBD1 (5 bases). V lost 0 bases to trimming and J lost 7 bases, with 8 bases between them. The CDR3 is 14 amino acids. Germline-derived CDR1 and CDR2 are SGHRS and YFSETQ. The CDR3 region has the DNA TGCGCCAGCAGCTTGGGACAGCAGAATTCACCCCTCCACTTT. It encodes CASSLGQQNSPLHF.

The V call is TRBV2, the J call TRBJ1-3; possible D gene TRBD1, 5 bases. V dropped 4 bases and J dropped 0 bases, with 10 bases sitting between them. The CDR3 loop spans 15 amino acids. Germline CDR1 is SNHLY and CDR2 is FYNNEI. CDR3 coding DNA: TGTGCCAGCAGTGGGGAGGGGATCTCTGGAAACACCATATATTTT. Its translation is CASSGEGISGNTIYF.

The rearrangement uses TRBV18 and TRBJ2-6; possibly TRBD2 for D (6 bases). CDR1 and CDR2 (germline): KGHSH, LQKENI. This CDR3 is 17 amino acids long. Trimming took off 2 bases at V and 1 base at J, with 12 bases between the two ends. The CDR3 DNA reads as TGTGCCAGCTCACCAGCGGGACGAAATTCTGGGGCCAACGTCCTGACTTTC. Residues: CASSPAGRNSGANVLTF. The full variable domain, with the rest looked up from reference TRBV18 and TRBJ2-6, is NAGVMQNPRHLVRRRGQEARLRCSPMKGHSHVYWYRQLPEEGLKFMVYLQKENIIDESGMPKERFSAEFPKEGPSILRIQQVVRGDSAAYFCASSPAGRNSGANVLTFGAGSRLTVL.

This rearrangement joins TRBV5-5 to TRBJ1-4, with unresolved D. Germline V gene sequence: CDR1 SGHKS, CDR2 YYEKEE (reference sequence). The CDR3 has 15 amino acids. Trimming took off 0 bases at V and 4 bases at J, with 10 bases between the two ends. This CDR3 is CASSLGYGYNEKLFF. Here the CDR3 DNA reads TGTGCCAGCAGCTTGGGATACGGCTATAATGAAAAACTGTTTTTT.

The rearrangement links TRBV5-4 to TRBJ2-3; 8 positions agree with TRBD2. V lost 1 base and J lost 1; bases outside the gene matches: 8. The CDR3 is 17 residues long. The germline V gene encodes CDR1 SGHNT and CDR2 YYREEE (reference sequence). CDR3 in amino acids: CASSLTGGGFGTDTQYF. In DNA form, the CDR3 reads TGTGCCAGCAGCTTGACGGGGGGGGGTTTTGGCACAGATACGCAGTATTTT.

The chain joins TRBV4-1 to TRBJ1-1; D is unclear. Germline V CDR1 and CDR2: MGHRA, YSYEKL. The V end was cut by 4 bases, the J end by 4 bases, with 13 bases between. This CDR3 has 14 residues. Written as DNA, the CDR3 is TGCGCCAGCAGCCTCGGAGCTAGATCCACTGAAGCTTTCTTT. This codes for CASSLGARSTEAFF.

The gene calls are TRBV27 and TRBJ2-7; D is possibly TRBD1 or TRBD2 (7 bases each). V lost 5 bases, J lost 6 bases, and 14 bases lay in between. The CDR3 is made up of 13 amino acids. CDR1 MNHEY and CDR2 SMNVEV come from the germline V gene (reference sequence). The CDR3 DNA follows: TGTGCCAGCAGTGACAGGGCGGGAGTCGAGCAGTACTTC. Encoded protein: CASSDRAGVEQYF.

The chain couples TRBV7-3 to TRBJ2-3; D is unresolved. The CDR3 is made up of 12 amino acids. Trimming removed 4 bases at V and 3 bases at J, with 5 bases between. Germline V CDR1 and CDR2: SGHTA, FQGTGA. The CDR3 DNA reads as TGTGCCAGCAGCTCTTATACAGATACGCAGTATTTT. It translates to CASSSYTDTQYF.

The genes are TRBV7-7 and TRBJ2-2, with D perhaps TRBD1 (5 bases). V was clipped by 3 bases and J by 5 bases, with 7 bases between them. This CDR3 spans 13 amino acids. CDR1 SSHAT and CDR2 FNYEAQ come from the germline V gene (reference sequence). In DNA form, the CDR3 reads TGTGCCAGCAGCTTGACAGTAACCGGGGAGCTGTTTTTT. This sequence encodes CASSLTVTGELFF.

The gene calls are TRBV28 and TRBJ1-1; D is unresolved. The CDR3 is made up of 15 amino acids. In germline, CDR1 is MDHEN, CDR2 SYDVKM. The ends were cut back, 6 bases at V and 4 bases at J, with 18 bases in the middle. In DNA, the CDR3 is TGTGCCAGCAGCCCCCGGGATTGGTTCGGCACTGAAGCTTTCTTT. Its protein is CASSPRDWFGTEAFF.

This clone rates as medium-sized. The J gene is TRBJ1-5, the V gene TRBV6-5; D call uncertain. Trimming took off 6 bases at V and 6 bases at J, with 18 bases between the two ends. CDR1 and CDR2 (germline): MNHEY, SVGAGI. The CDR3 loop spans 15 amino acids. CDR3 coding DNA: TGTGCCAGCAGCCCGACCATGGGAGGAGGTCAGCCCCAGCATTTT. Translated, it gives CASSPTMGGGQPQHF.

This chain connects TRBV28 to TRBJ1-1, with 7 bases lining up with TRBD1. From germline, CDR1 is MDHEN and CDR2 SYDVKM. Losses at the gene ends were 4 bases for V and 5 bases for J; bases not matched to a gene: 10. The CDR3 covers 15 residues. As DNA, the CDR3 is TGTGCCAGCAGTTCCCGGGGACAGTTGGGGACTGAAGCTTTCTTT. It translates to CASSSRGQLGTEAFF. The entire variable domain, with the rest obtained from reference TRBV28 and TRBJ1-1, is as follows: DVKVTQSSRYLVKRTGEKVFLECVQDMDHENMFWYRQDPGLGLRLIYFSYDVKMKEKGDIPEGYSVSREKKERFSLILESASTNQTSMYLCASSSRGQLGTEAFFGQGTRLTVV.

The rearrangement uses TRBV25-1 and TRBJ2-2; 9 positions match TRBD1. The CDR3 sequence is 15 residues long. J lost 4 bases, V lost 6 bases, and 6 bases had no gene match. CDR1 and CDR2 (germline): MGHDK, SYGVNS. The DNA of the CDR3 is TGTGCCAGCAGAAAAGGGACAGGGCGCACCGGGGAGCTGTTTTTT. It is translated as CASRKGTGRTGELFF.

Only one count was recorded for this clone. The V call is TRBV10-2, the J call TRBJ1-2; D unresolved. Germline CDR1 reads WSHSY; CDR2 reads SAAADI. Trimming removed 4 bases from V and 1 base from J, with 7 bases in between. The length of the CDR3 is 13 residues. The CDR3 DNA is TGCGCCAGCAGTGGGGCGGTTAACTATGGCTACACCTTC. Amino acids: CASSGAVNYGYTF.

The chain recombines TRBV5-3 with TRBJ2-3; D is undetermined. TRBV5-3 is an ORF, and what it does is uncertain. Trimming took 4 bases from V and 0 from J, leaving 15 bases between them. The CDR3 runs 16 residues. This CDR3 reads CARSPTWWPSTDTQYF. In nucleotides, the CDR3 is TGTGCCAGAAGCCCAACGTGGTGGCCTAGCACAGATACGCAGTATTTT.

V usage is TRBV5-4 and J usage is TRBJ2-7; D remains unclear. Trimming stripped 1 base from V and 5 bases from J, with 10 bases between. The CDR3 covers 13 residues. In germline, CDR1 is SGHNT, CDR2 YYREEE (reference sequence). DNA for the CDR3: TGTGCCAGCAGCTTGCCCTTTTCCCACGAGCAGTACTTC. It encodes CASSLPFSHEQYF.

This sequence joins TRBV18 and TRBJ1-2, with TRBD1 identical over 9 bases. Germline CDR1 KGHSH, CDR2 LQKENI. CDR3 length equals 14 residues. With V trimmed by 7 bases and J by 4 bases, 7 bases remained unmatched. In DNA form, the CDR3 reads TGTGCCAGCTTGGGACAGGGATCAACCTATGGCTACACCTTC. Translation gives CASLGQGSTYGYTF.

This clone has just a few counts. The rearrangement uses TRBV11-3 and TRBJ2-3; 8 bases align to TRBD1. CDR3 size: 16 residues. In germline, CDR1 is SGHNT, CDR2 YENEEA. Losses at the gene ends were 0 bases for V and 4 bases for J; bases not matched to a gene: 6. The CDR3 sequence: CASSLEGRGRSDTQYF. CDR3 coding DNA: TGTGCCAGCAGCTTAGAGGGCAGGGGGCGATCAGATACGCAGTATTTT.

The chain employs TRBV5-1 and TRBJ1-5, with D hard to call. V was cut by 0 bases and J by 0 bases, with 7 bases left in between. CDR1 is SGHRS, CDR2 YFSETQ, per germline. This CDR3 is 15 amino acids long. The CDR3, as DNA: TGCGCCAGCAGCTTGGAGGGCTCTAGCAATCAGCCCCAGCATTTT. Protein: CASSLEGSSNQPQHF.

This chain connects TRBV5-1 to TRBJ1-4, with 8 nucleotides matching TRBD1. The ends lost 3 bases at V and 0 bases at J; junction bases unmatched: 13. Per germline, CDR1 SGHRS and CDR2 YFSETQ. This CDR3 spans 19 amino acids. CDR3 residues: CASSSWSLTGVATNEKLFF. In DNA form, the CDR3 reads TGCGCCAGCAGCTCATGGTCCCTGACAGGGGTTGCAACTAATGAAAAACTGTTTTTT.

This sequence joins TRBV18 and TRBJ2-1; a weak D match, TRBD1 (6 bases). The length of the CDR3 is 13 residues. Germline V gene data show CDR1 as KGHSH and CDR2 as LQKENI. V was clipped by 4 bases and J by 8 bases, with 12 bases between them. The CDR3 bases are TGTGCCAGCTCACAACGAGGGGGAGATGAGCAGTTCTTC. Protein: CASSQRGGDEQFF.

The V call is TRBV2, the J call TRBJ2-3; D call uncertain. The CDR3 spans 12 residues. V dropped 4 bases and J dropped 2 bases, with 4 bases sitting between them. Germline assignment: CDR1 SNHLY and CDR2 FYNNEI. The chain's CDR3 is CASSANTDTQYF. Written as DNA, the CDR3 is TGTGCCAGCAGTGCCAACACAGATACGCAGTATTTT.

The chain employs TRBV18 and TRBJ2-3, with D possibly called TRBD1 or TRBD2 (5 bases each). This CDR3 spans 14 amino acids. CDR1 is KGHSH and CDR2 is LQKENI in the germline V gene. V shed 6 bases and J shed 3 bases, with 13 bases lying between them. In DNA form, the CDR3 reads TGTGCCAGCTCTACGGGGCGAAAAACAGATACGCAGTATTTT. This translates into CASSTGRKTDTQYF.

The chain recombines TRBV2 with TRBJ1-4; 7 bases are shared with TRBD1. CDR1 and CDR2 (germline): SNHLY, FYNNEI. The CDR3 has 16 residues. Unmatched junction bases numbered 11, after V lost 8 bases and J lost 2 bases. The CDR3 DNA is TGTGCCAGCGCCTACAGGGGAGTGGGGACTAATGAAAAACTGTTTTTT. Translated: CASAYRGVGTNEKLFF.

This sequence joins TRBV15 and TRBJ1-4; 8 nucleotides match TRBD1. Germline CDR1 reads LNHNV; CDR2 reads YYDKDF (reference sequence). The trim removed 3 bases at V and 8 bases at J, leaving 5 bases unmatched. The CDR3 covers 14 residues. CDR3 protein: CATSRSGGGEKLFF. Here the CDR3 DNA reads TGTGCCACCAGCAGGTCAGGGGGCGGGGAAAAACTGTTTTTT.

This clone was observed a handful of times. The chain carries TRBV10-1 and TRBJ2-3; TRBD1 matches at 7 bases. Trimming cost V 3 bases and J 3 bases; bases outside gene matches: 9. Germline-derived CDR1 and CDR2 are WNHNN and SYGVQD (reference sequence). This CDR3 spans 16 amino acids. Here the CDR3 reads CASSDRGGHGTDTQYF. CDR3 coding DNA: TGCGCCAGCAGTGATCGAGGGGGCCACGGAACAGATACGCAGTATTTT.

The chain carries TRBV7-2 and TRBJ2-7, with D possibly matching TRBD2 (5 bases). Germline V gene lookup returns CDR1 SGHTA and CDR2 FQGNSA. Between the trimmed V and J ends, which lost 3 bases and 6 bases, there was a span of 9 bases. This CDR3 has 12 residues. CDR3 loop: CASSFGVGEQYF. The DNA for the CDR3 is TGTGCCAGCAGCTTCGGGGTTGGCGAGCAGTACTTC.